This is a list of T cell receptor beta chains from one sample in a study of metastatic and nonmetastatic thyroid tumors. TCRdb re-called clones via MiXCR from the PCR reads. The data hold approximately 16,000 clones, with about 29% observed a single time. The sequenced material came from tumor tissue. The receptors shown here come from a male donor with papillary thyroid cancer or a benign thyroid nodule (not recorded which). Some clones in this sample may be carry-over from other donors' samples. CDR3s include the opening cysteine and the closing phenylalanine or tryptophan. A D gene is named only where the DNA matches it firmly. For some rows the clone size is stated as once, few or many, or as a class when expanded; others skip it.

TRBD2	TRBV4-1	NA	TRBJ2-7	TGCGCCAGCAGCCAGCCTAGCGGTAACTCCTACGAGCAGTACTTC	CASSQPSGNSYEQYF
NA	TRBV11-3	NA	TRBJ2-7	TGTGCCAGCAGCTTAGTACTAGGACGGGGCTCCTACGAGCAGTACTTC	CASSLVLGRGSYEQYF
TRBD2	TRBV11-2	NA	TRBJ2-2	TGTGCCAGCAGCTTAGTGACTAGCGGGACCGGGGAGCTGTTTTTT	CASSLVTSGTGELFF
NA	TRBV30	NA	TRBJ2-7	TGTGCCTGGAGTCCGGGACACCGCGGCGAGCAGTACTTC	CAWSPGHRGEQYF
NA	TRBV4-1	medium-sized	TRBJ1-2	TGCGCCAGCAGCCAATCTGGGGCGGTTAGAGCGCACTATGGCTACACCTTC	CASSQSGAVRAHYGYTF
NA	TRBV18	many	TRBJ2-5	TGTGCCAGCTCACCCAGGGGGGTCGGGGAGACCCAGTACTTC	CASSPRGVGETQYF
TRBD2	TRBV4-3	many	TRBJ2-3	TGCGCCAGCAGCCAGAACGCAGCGGGAGCGGATACGCAGTATTTT	CASSQNAAGADTQYF
NA	TRBV19	many	TRBJ2-2	TGTGCCACCGACTGGGACACCGGGGAGCTGTTTTTT	CATDWDTGELFF
NA	TRBV28	NA	TRBJ2-1	TGTGCCAGCAGTTCCCAGACCTACAATGAGCAGTTCTTC	CASSSQTYNEQFF
NA	TRBV20-1	many	TRBJ2-1	TGCAGTGCTAGTAAGTCTAATCCGTTGGAGTTCTTC	CSASKSNPLEFF
TRBD1	TRBV4-1	NA	TRBJ2-3	TGCGCCAGCAGCCGCCAAGGAAAGGACAGGGGAGATACGCAGTATTTT	CASSRQGKDRGDTQYF
NA	TRBV28	few	TRBJ1-3	TGTGCCAGCAGTTTAGGACTAAGTGGAAACACCATATATTTT	CASSLGLSGNTIYF
TRBD2	TRBV27	NA	TRBJ2-7	TGTGCCAGCAGTCCCCGAGGACTAGCGTACTCCTACGAGCAGTACTTC	CASSPRGLAYSYEQYF
NA	TRBV6-1	many	TRBJ2-7	TGTGCCAGCAGGGTTAGGGGATACTTTCAGGCCTCCTACGAGCAGTACTTC	CASRVRGYFQASYEQYF
TRBD2	TRBV7-6	NA	TRBJ2-2	TGTGCTAGCAGCTTAGCGGGTCCAAGGACTAGCGGGAGGTCTACCACCGGGGAGCTGTTTTTT	CASSLAGPRTSGRSTTGELFF
TRBD1	TRBV19	NA	TRBJ2-7	TGTGCCAGTAGAACCGGGACAGGGGAATACGAGCAGTACTTC	CASRTGTGEYEQYF
NA	TRBV6-1	few	TRBJ2-6	TGTGCCAGCACACCCTCGGGGACCGGGGCCAACGTCCTGACTTTC	CASTPSGTGANVLTF
NA	TRBV24-1	NA	TRBJ1-2	TGTGCCACCAGTGATCCACGGTCGGCAGGGCTGGATGGCTTCACCTTC	CATSDPRSAGLDGFTF
TRBD1	TRBV10-3	medium-sized	TRBJ1-1	TGTGCCATCAGTGAGTCGGGGACAGGACTGAACACTGAAGCTTTCTTT	CAISESGTGLNTEAFF
TRBD1	TRBV5-1	medium-sized	TRBJ2-7	TGCGCCAGCAGCCTGGGACAGGGAGTGGTGGAGCAGTACTTC	CASSLGQGVVEQYF
NA	TRBV7-9	medium-sized	TRBJ2-6	TGTGCCAGCAGCTTAGCGGGACCGACCGGGGCCAACGTCCTGACTTTC	CASSLAGPTGANVLTF
NA	TRBV11-2	NA	TRBJ1-2	TGTGCCAGCAGTCACGGGACCTTAACCGGCTATGGCTACACCTTC	CASSHGTLTGYGYTF
TRBD2	TRBV5-1	many	TRBJ2-7	TGCGCCAGCAGCTTAACTAGCGGGAGAATCTACGAGCAGTACTTC	CASSLTSGRIYEQYF
TRBD1	TRBV20-1	medium-sized	TRBJ1-1	TGCAGTGCTACATCTACAGGGGAAGGGGGTGAAGCTTTCTTT	CSATSTGEGGEAFF
NA	TRBV6-1	NA	TRBJ2-7	TGTGCCAGCAGTGAACTAGCGAACTACGAGCAGTACTTC	CASSELANYEQYF
TRBD2	TRBV20-1	medium-sized	TRBJ2-4	TGCAGTGCTAGCCTACTAGCGGGAGGGCAGGGGACCAAAAACATTCAGTACTTC	CSASLLAGGQGTKNIQYF
NA	TRBV6-2/TRBV6-3	many	TRBJ2-1	TGTGCCAGTAACCTAGCGCCCTACAATGAGCAGTTCTTC	CASNLAPYNEQFF
TRBD2	TRBV11-3	large	TRBJ2-7	TGTGCCAGCAGCTTAGGTGGACTAGCGGGAGTATCCAGGTACGAGCAGTACTTC	CASSLGGLAGVSRYEQYF
NA	TRBV7-2	many	TRBJ1-1	TGTGCCAGCAGCTGGCGAGGAAACACTGAAGCTTTCTTT	CASSWRGNTEAFF
TRBD2	TRBV4-1	NA	TRBJ2-7	TGCGCCAGCAGCCAAGAGCTCGTGGCGACTAGCGGGAATAGGTACGAGCAGTACTTC	CASSQELVATSGNRYEQYF
NA	TRBV11-3	medium-sized	TRBJ2-7	TGTGCCAGCAGCTCCCAACAGGGCGGAGAGCAGTACTTC	CASSSQQGGEQYF
NA	TRBV11-2	NA	TRBJ2-3	TGTGCCAGTAGCTACGACTTGGGGGGAACAGATACGCAGTATTTT	CASSYDLGGTDTQYF
NA	TRBV3-1	many	TRBJ2-1	TGTGCCAGCAGCCAAAACCCTCCGGGACCTCCGTACAATGAGCAGTTCTTC	CASSQNPPGPPYNEQFF
NA	TRBV29-1	many	TRBJ1-2	TGCAGCGCTGTGACAGGTCCCTATGGCTACACCTTC	CSAVTGPYGYTF
TRBD2	TRBV27	NA	TRBJ2-1	TGTGCCAGCAGCATCCTTAGCGGGAGGGCCTACAATGAGCAGTTCTTC	CASSILSGRAYNEQFF
TRBD1	TRBV27	few	TRBJ2-7	TGTGCCAGCAGTCCGGGGACAGGGGGCTACGAGCAGTACTTC	CASSPGTGGYEQYF
NA	TRBV11-3	NA	TRBJ2-7	TGTGCCAGTGGGGGTAGTAATCGGGACGAGCAGTACTTC	CASGGSNRDEQYF
NA	TRBV6-2/TRBV6-3	many	TRBJ2-5	TGTGCCAGCAGTTATCCGCCGGGACCCATTGGGACCCAGTACTTC	CASSYPPGPIGTQYF
NA	TRBV7-9	many	TRBJ2-3	TGTGCCAGCAGCTTAGTGGGCACAGGGCCCACAGATACGCAGTATTTT	CASSLVGTGPTDTQYF
TRBD1	TRBV3-1	NA	TRBJ1-2	TGTGCCAGCAGCCAAGAACTCGGACAGGGGAATAGCTATGGCTACACCTTC	CASSQELGQGNSYGYTF
NA	TRBV5-4	many	TRBJ2-1	TGTGCCAGCAGCTTGGACGACAATGAGCAGTTCTTC	CASSLDDNEQFF
TRBD1	TRBV5-1	many	TRBJ2-5	TGCGCCAGCAGCTTGGGGACAGGGGGCGTGGAGACCCAGTACTTC	CASSLGTGGVETQYF
TRBD2	TRBV4-1	medium-sized	TRBJ2-3	TGCGCCAGCAGCCAAGGCCTGGCGGGAGTAGGAGATACGCAGTATTTT	CASSQGLAGVGDTQYF
TRBD1	TRBV5-1	NA	TRBJ2-2	TGCGCCAGCAGCTTTGCAGGGGGCGATGTCGGGGAGCTGTTTTTT	CASSFAGGDVGELFF
TRBD1	TRBV27	NA	TRBJ2-7	TGTGCCAGCAGTCCCCGGGGACAGGGGGGTGGTTACGAGCAGTACTTC	CASSPRGQGGGYEQYF
NA	TRBV7-2	NA	TRBJ2-5	TGTGCCAGCAGCTCGGCCCAAGAGACCCAGTACTTC	CASSSAQETQYF
TRBD1	TRBV11-2	medium-sized	TRBJ2-7	TGTGCCAGCAGCTCCCGGGACAGGCTTGACGAGCAGTACTTC	CASSSRDRLDEQYF